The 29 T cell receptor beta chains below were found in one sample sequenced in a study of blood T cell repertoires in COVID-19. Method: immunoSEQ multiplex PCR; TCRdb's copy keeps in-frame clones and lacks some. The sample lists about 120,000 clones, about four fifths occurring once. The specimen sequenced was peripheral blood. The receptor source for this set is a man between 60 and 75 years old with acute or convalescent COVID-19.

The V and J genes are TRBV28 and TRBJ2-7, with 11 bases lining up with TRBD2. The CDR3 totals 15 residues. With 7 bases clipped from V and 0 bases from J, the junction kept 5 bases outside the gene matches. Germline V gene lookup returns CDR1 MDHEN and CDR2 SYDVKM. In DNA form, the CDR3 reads TGTGCCAGCACCAGGACTAGCGGGTACTCCTACGAGCAGTACTTC. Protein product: CASTRTSGYSYEQYF.

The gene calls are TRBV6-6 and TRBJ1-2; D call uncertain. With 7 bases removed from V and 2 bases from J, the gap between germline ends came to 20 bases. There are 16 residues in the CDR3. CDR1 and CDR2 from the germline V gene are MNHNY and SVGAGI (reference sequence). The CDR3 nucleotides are TGTGCCAGCACCACTATCATCCTCGCGTGGAACTATGGCTACACCTTC. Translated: CASTTIILAWNYGYTF.

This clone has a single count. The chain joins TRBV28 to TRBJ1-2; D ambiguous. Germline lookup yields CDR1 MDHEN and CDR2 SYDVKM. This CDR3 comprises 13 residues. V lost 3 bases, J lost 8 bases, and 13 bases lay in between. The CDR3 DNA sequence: TGTGCCAGCAGTTTTCCGGCCTGGAGCGGCTACACCTTC. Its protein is CASSFPAWSGYTF.

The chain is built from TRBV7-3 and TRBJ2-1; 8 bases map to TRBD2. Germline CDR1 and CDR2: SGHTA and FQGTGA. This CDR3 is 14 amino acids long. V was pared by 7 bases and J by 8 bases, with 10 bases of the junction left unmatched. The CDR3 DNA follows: TGTGCCAGCACGCCCGGCGGGAGGTTCGATGAGCAGTTCTTC. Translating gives CASTPGGRFDEQFF.

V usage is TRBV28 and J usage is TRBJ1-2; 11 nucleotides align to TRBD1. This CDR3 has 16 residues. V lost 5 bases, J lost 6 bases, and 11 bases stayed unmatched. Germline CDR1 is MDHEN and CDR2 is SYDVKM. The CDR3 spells CASSVGGQGALNGYTF. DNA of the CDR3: TGTGCCAGCAGTGTGGGTGGACAGGGGGCGCTTAATGGCTACACCTTC.

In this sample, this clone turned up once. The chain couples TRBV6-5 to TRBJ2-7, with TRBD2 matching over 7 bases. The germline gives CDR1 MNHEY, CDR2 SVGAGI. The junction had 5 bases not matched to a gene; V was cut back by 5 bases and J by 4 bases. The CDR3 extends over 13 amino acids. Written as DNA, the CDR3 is TGTGCCAGCAGTACGGGAGGAGAATACGAGCAGTACTTC. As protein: CASSTGGEYEQYF.

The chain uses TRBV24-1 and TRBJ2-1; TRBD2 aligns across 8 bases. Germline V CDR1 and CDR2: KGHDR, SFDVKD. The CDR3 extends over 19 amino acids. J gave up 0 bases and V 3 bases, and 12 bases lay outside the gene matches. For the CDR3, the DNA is TGTGCCACCAGTGATCCAACCCCGGGGGGGCAGAGCTCCTACAATGAGCAGTTCTTC. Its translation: CATSDPTPGGQSSYNEQFF.

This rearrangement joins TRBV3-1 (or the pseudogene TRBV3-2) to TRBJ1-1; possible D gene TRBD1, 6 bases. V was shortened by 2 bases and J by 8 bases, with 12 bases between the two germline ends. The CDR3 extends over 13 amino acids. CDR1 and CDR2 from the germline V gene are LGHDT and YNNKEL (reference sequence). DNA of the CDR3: TGTGCCAGCAGCCAAATATGGGGGCCCGAAGCTTTCTTT. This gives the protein CASSQIWGPEAFF.

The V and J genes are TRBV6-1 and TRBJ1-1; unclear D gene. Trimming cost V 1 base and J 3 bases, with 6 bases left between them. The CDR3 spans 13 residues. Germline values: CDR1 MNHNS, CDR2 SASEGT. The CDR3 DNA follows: TGTGCCAGCAGTGAAGGGAGATACACTGAAGCTTTCTTT. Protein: CASSEGRYTEAFF.

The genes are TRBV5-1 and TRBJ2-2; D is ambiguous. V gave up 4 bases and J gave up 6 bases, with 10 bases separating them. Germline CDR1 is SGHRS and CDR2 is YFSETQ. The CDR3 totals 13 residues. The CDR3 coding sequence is TGCGCCAGCAGCCCTGGAGTGGCCGGGGAGCTGTTTTTT. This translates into CASSPGVAGELFF. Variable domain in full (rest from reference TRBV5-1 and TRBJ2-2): KAGVTQTPRYLIKTRGQQVTLSCSPISGHRSVSWYQQTPGQGLQFLFEYFSETQRNKGNFPGRFSGRQFSNSRSEMNVSTLELGDSALYLCASSPGVAGELFFGEGSRLTVL.

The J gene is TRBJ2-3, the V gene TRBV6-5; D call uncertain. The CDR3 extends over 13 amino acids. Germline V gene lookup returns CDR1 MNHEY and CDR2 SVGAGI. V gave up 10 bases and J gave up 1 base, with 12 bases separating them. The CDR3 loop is CATLGPGTDTQYF. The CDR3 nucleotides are TGTGCCACCCTTGGCCCTGGCACAGATACGCAGTATTTT.

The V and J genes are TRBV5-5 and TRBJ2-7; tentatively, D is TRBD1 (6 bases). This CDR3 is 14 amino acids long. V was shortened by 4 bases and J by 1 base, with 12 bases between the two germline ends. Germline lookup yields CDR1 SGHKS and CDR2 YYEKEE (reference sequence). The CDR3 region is CASSPDSYSYEQYF. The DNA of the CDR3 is TGTGCCAGCAGCCCGGACAGCTATTCCTACGAGCAGTACTTC.

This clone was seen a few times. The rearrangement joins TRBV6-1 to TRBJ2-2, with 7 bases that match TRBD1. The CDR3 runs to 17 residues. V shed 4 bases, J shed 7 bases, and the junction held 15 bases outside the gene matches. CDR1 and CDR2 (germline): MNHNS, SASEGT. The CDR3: CASSVSRDRLWGGELFF. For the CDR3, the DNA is TGTGCCAGCAGTGTCTCCCGGGACAGACTTTGGGGCGGGGAGCTGTTTTTT.

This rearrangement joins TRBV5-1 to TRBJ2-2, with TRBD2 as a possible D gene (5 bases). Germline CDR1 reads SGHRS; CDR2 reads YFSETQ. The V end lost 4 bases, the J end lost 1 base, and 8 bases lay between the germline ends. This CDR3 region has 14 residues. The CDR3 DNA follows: TGCGCCAGCAGCCCAGGACTGAACACCGGGGAGCTGTTTTTT. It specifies CASSPGLNTGELFF. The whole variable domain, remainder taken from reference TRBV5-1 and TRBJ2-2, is KAGVTQTPRYLIKTRGQQVTLSCSPISGHRSVSWYQQTPGQGLQFLFEYFSETQRNKGNFPGRFSGRQFSNSRSEMNVSTLELGDSALYLCASSPGLNTGELFFGEGSRLTVL.

In DNA, the CDR3 is TGTGCCAGCAGCCAAGTCGGGCCGGCAGGGCGCACTGAAGCTTTCTTT. It translates to CASSQVGPAGRTEAFF. The chain links TRBV4-2 to TRBJ1-1, with a tentative D call TRBD1 (5 bases). With 1 base removed from V and 4 bases from J, the gap between germline ends came to 16 bases. There are 16 residues in the CDR3. In germline, CDR1 is LGHNA, CDR2 YNFKEQ.

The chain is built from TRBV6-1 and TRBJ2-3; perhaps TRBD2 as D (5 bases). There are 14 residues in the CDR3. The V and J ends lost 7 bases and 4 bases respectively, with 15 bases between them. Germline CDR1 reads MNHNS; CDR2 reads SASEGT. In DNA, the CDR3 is TGTGCCAGCATCGACTATGTTTTTTCAGATACGCAGTATTTT. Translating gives CASIDYVFSDTQYF.

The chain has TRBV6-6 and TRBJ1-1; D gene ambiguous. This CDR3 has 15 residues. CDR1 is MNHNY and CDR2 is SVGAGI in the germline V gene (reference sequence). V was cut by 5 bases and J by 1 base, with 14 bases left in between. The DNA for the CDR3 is TGTGCCAGCAGTCCCCACTACCCACGGAACACTGAAGCTTTCTTT. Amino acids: CASSPHYPRNTEAFF.

CDR3 sequence reads: CASSQVRTREAFF. For the CDR3, the DNA is TGTGCCAGCAGCCAAGTTCGAACGCGAGAAGCTTTCTTT. This chain connects TRBV3-1 (or the pseudogene TRBV3-2) to TRBJ1-1; D unresolved. From germline, CDR1 is LGHDT and CDR2 YNNKEL (reference sequence). The length of the CDR3 is 13 residues. Trimming removed 1 base at V and 8 bases at J, with 11 bases between.

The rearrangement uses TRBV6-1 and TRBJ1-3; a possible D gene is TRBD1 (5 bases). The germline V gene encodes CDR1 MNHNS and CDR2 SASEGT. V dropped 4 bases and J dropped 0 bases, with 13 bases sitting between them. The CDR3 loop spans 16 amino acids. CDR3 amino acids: CASSVPGLRSGNTIYF. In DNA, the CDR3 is TGTGCCAGCAGTGTACCGGGACTCCGCTCTGGAAACACCATATATTTT.

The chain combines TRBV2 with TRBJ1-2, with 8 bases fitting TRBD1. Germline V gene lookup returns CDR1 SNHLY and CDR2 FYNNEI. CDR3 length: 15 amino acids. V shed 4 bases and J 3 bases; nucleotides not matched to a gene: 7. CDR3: CASSASGGTDYGYTF. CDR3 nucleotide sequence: TGTGCCAGCAGTGCCTCAGGGGGCACGGACTATGGCTACACCTTC.

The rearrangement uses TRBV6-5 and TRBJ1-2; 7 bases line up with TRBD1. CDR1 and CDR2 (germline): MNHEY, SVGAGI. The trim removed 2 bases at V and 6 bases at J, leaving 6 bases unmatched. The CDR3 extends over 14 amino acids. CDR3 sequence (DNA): TGTGCCAGCAGTTACGGGGACAGTAGGAATGGCTACACCTTC. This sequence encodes CASSYGDSRNGYTF.

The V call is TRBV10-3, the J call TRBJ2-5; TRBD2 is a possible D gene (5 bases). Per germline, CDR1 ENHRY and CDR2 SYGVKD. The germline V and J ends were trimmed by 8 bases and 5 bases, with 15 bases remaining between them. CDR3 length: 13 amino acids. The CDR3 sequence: CAICPRGSETQYF. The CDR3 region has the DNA TGTGCCATCTGTCCCCGGGGTTCCGAGACCCAGTACTTC.

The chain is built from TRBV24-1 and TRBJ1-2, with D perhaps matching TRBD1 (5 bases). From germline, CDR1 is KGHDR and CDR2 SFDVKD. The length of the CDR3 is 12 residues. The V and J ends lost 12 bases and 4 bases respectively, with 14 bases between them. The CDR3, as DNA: TGTGCCGCGCAGGGAAATGGCTATGGCTACACCTTC. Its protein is CAAQGNGYGYTF.

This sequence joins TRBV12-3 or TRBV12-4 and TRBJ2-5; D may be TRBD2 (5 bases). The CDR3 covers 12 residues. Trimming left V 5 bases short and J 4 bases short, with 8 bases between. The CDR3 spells CASSPGGETQYF. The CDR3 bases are TGTGCCAGCAGTCCCGGAGGAGAGACCCAGTACTTC.

The CDR3 here is CASSIPNSYEQYF. Written as DNA, the CDR3 is TGCGCCAGCAGCATTCCCAACTCCTACGAGCAGTACTTC. This rearrangement joins TRBV5-1 to TRBJ2-7; no firm D call. CDR1 and CDR2 from the germline V gene are SGHRS and YFSETQ. The CDR3 loop spans 13 amino acids. V was cut by 4 bases and J by 0 bases, with 8 bases left in between.

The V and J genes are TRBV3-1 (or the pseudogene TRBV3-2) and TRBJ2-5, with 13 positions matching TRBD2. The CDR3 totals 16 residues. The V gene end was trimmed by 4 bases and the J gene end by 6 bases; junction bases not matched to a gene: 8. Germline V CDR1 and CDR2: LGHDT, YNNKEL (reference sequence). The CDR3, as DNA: TGTGCCAGCAGCCCTTCCGGGACTAGCGGGATGAAGACCCAGTACTTC. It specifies CASSPSGTSGMKTQYF.

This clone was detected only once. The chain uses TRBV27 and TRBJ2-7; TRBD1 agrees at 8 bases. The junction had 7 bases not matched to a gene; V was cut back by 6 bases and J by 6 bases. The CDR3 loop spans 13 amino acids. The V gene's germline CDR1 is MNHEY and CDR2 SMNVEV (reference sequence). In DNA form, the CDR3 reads TGTGCCAGCAGGGGCCCGGACAGGGTCGAGCAGTACTTC. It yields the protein CASRGPDRVEQYF.

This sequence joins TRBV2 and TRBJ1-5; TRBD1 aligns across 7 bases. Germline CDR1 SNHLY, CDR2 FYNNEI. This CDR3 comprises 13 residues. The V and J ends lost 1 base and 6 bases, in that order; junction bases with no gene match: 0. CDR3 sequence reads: CASSEEGAQPQHF. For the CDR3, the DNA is TGTGCCAGCAGTGAAGAGGGGGCTCAGCCCCAGCATTTT.

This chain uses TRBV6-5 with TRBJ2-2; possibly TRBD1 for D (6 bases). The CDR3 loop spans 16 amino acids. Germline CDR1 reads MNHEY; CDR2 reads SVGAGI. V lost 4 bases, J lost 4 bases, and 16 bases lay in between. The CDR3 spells CASSWVGQGTTGELFF. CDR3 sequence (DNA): TGTGCCAGCAGTTGGGTGGGGCAGGGGACCACCGGGGAGCTGTTTTTT.